The 29 T cell receptor beta chains given below trace back to one sample, sequenced in a study of radiotherapy plus CTLA-4 blockade in lung cancer. Repertoires were generated with immunoSEQ multiplex PCR, while TCRdb's copy carries only in-frame clones and drops some. The table lists about 87,000 clones, around nine tenths of them singletons, with 16% in the top ten. Specimen: peripheral blood, collected from a patient treated with radiotherapy plus ipilimumab. The source of these receptors is a human donor with non-small cell lung cancer that progressed on radiotherapy plus ipilimumab.

This sequence joins TRBV19 and TRBJ2-7; perhaps TRBD1 as D (6 bases). CDR1 is LNHDA, CDR2 SQIVND, per germline (reference sequence). V gave up 4 bases and J gave up 2 bases, with 12 bases separating them. This CDR3 is built from 14 residues. In DNA, the CDR3 is TGTGCCAGTAGTAAGCTTGGGGGCGCCTACGAGCAGTACTTC. Translated, it gives CASSKLGGAYEQYF.

V is TRBV6-1 and J is TRBJ2-2; D is uncertain. V lost 5 bases and J 2 bases, leaving 9 bases between the germline ends. In germline, CDR1 is MNHNS, CDR2 SASEGT. This CDR3 has 14 amino acids. Written as DNA, the CDR3 is TGTGCCAGCAGTCGCCCGGGCAACACCGGGGAGCTGTTTTTT. This encodes CASSRPGNTGELFF.

The genes are TRBV5-6 and TRBJ1-5; D is uncertain. Trimming took off 2 bases at V and 4 bases at J, with 13 bases between the two ends. The CDR3 length is 15 residues. Germline V gene sequence: CDR1 SGHDT, CDR2 YYEEEE. The CDR3 DNA reads TGTGCCAGCAGCTTTAGTATGGCGGTAAATCAGCCCCAGCATTTT. It encodes CASSFSMAVNQPQHF.

This chain joins TRBV9 and TRBJ1-2, with D unresolved. The CDR3 is 12 residues long. Deletions cut 0 bases from V and 6 bases from J, with 6 bases between. Germline V gene data show CDR1 as SGDLS and CDR2 as YYNGEE. In DNA, the CDR3 is TGTGCCAGCAGCGTAGTAGAGAATGGCTACACCTTC. Translating it yields CASSVVENGYTF.

This clone has more than one count but fewer than ten. This sequence joins TRBV5-8 and TRBJ1-3; D is unresolved. In germline, CDR1 is SGHTS, CDR2 YDEGEE. Deletions cut 1 base from V and 2 bases from J, with 7 bases between. This CDR3 comprises 14 residues. CDR3 in amino acids: CASSLWSPGNTIYF. In DNA, the CDR3 is TGTGCCAGCAGCTTGTGGAGTCCTGGAAACACCATATATTTT.

V is TRBV27 and J is TRBJ2-7; 7 nucleotides line up with TRBD1. This CDR3 contains 20 residues. Germline V gene lookup returns CDR1 MNHEY and CDR2 SMNVEV (reference sequence). V lost 6 bases to trimming and J lost 1 base; unmatched junction nucleotides: 24. CDR3 protein: CASSPVWISIDREKSYEQYF. DNA of the CDR3: TGTGCCAGCAGCCCGGTCTGGATATCGATCGACAGGGAGAAATCCTACGAGCAGTACTTC.

The gene calls are TRBV30 and TRBJ2-7; possible D gene TRBD1, 5 bases. Germline V CDR1 and CDR2: GTSNPN, SVGIG (reference sequence). This CDR3 comprises 13 residues. V lost 3 bases and J 6 bases, leaving 15 bases between the germline ends. Here the CDR3 DNA reads TGTGCCTGGAGAAGCCTACAGGAACGCGAGCAGTACTTC. Translating it yields CAWRSLQEREQYF.

This clone was observed a handful of times. This chain connects TRBV15 to TRBJ2-2, with 7 bases lining up with TRBD2. Germline V gives CDR1 LNHNV, CDR2 YYDKDF (reference sequence). The trim removed 3 bases at V and 4 bases at J, leaving 2 bases unmatched. This CDR3 region has 14 residues. As DNA, the CDR3 is TGTGCCACCAGCAGTAAGCGGGGCACCGGGGAGCTGTTTTTT. Translating gives CATSSKRGTGELFF. Together with reference TRBV15 and TRBJ2-2, the CDR3 gives the full variable domain: DAMVIQNPRYQVTQFGKPVTLSCSQTLNHNVMYWYQQKSSQAPKLLFHYYDKDFNNEADTPDNFQSRRPNTSFCFLDIRSPGLGDTAMYLCATSSKRGTGELFFGEGSRLTVL.

The rearrangement uses TRBV5-8 and TRBJ2-4; the D gene is possibly TRBD1 (6 bases). This CDR3 is 18 amino acids long. Germline CDR1 is SGHTS and CDR2 is YDEGEE. V lost 4 bases to trimming and J lost 0 bases, with 20 bases between them. CDR3 protein: CASSPKGTLLQAKNIQYF. CDR3 DNA: TGTGCCAGCAGCCCAAAGGGGACACTCCTCCAAGCCAAAAACATTCAGTACTTC.

V gene TRBV5-4 combines with J gene TRBJ1-2; 7 positions agree with TRBD1. The CDR3 extends over 13 amino acids. The V and J ends lost 4 bases and 8 bases, in that order; junction bases with no gene match: 8. Germline CDR1 reads SGHNT; CDR2 reads YYREEE (reference sequence). The CDR3 is CASSPTGAGGYTF. Written as DNA, the CDR3 is TGTGCCAGCAGCCCTACAGGGGCTGGCGGCTACACCTTC.

The chain links TRBV5-1 to TRBJ2-5; 11 bases fit TRBD2. Germline trimming cut 4 bases from V and 2 bases from J; bases unmatched to any gene: 7. Per the germline V gene, CDR1 is SGHRS and CDR2 is YFSETQ. The CDR3 is 16 residues long. CDR3 sequence (DNA): TGCGCCAGCAGCGGAACTAGCGGGGGACCTCAAGAGACCCAGTACTTC. Its protein product is CASSGTSGGPQETQYF.

The V call is TRBV10-3, the J call TRBJ1-1; tentative D call: TRBD1 (5 bases). This CDR3 is built from 13 residues. With 4 bases removed from V and 4 bases from J, the gap between germline ends came to 10 bases. The germline V gene has CDR1 ENHRY and CDR2 SYGVKD. The CDR3 spells CAISGGAVTEAFF. In nucleotides, the CDR3 is TGTGCCATCAGTGGAGGGGCGGTCACTGAAGCTTTCTTT.

V is TRBV30 and J is TRBJ1-2; D is unresolved. Germline loops: CDR1 GTSNPN, CDR2 SVGIG (reference sequence). The CDR3 loop spans 14 amino acids. Trimming stripped 5 bases from V and 3 bases from J, with 16 bases between. The CDR3 loop is CAWGPLQRDYGYTF. DNA for the CDR3: TGTGCCTGGGGGCCCCTACAAAGGGACTATGGCTACACCTTC.

The chain employs TRBV28 and TRBJ2-6; 7 bases fit TRBD1. V was clipped by 5 bases and J by 2 bases; unmatched bases: 12. The CDR3 spans 18 residues. Per germline, CDR1 MDHEN and CDR2 SYDVKM. The CDR3 reads CASSPLGQAPTGANVLTF. CDR3 nucleotides: TGTGCCAGCAGTCCGCTCGGACAGGCACCCACTGGGGCCAACGTCCTGACTTTC.

The gene calls are TRBV9 and TRBJ1-2; 7 nucleotides line up with TRBD1. Germline CDR1 SGDLS, CDR2 YYNGEE. This CDR3 has 14 amino acids. Trimming at V came to 1 base and at J to 7 bases, leaving 7 bases not matched to a gene. The chain's CDR3 is CASSVTTGARGYTF. CDR3 in DNA: TGTGCCAGCAGCGTAACCACAGGGGCTCGTGGCTACACCTTC.

The chain employs TRBV2 and TRBJ2-5, with D possibly being TRBD1 (8 bases). The CDR3 runs 16 residues. Looked up from germline, CDR1 is SNHLY and CDR2 is FYNNEI. Trimming removed 5 bases at V and 3 bases at J, with 19 bases between. In DNA, the CDR3 is TGTGCCAGCAGTAGGGGGGGCAGGGGGCGTGAAGAGACCCAGTACTTC. Its translation: CASSRGGRGREETQYF.

This chain joins TRBV4-1 and TRBJ2-7; D may be TRBD2 (6 bases). The CDR3 spans 16 residues. Trimming left V 0 bases short and J 0 bases short, with 12 bases between. Germline V gives CDR1 MGHRA, CDR2 YSYEKL. The CDR3: CASSQEASAFSYEQYF. DNA of the CDR3: TGCGCCAGCAGCCAAGAGGCTAGCGCGTTCTCCTACGAGCAGTACTTC.

The genes are TRBV4-3 and TRBJ1-3, with 8 bases aligning to TRBD1. Trimming removed 6 bases from V and 4 bases from J; junction bases left unmatched: 8. CDR3 length equals 15 residues. Germline-derived CDR1 and CDR2 are LGHNA and YSLEER. DNA for the CDR3: TGCGCCAGCAGTGGAGGACAGGGTTCGGGAAACACCATATATTTT. It translates to CASSGGQGSGNTIYF.

This clone has more than one count but fewer than ten. The chain joins TRBV21-1 to TRBJ2-7. TRBV21-1 is a known pseudogene. The CDR3 covers 13 residues. CDR3 nucleotide sequence: TGTGCCAGCACCTCACGGCTTGTCTACGAGCAGTACTTC. As protein: CASTSRLVYEQYF.

This clone was picked up a small number of times. The V gene is TRBV28, the J gene TRBJ2-7, with TRBD1 matching 8 bases. Trimming removed 3 bases from V and 2 bases from J; junction bases left unmatched: 9. CDR1 MDHEN and CDR2 SYDVKM come from the germline V gene. The CDR3 covers 16 residues. CDR3 loop: CASSFTRGDRTYEQYF. CDR3 nucleotide sequence: TGTGCCAGCAGTTTTACGCGCGGGGACAGGACCTACGAGCAGTACTTC.

This clone has only one observation. The chain couples TRBV30 to TRBJ2-6, with D possibly matching TRBD2 (6 bases). Trimming took off 0 bases at V and 4 bases at J, with 10 bases between the two ends. Germline V gene data show CDR1 as GTSNPN and CDR2 as SVGIG (reference sequence). CDR3 size: 15 residues. CDR3 loop: CAWSVPGVGANVLTF. The CDR3 DNA is TGTGCCTGGAGTGTACCGGGGGTGGGGGCCAACGTCCTGACTTTC.

V usage is TRBV15 and J usage is TRBJ1-2; D gene ambiguous. The length of the CDR3 is 12 residues. Trimming removed 1 base at V and 8 bases at J, with 8 bases between. The germline V gene has CDR1 LNHNV and CDR2 YYDKDF (reference sequence). The CDR3 protein is CATSRVDLGYTF. DNA of the CDR3: TGTGCCACCAGCAGAGTCGATCTGGGCTACACCTTC.

As to this clone: The sample carries other DNA sequences with the same CDR3. V and J are TRBV6-5 and TRBJ1-3; D is perhaps TRBD1 (5 bases). With 2 bases removed from V and 0 bases from J, the gap between germline ends came to 8 bases. The CDR3 contains 15 residues. The germline V gene encodes CDR1 MNHEY and CDR2 SVGAGI. CDR3 residues: CASSYRGYSGNTIYF. The CDR3 region has the DNA TGTGCCAGCAGTTACAGGGGTTACTCTGGAAACACCATATATTTT.

This clone was counted once. This chain links TRBV6-1 with TRBJ1-2; 9 nucleotides match TRBD1. The CDR3 length is 16 residues. Trimming removed 2 bases from V and 4 bases from J; junction bases left unmatched: 8. Germline-derived CDR1 and CDR2 are MNHNS and SASEGT. CDR3 sequence: CASSERGQGTPYGYTF. The CDR3 coding sequence is TGTGCCAGCAGTGAAAGAGGACAGGGGACCCCCTATGGCTACACCTTC.

Only one count was recorded for this clone. This chain connects TRBV27 to TRBJ1-5; D unresolved. Trimming shortened V by 6 bases and J by 0 bases, and 3 bases separated the two germline ends. This CDR3 has 12 amino acids. Germline assignment: CDR1 MNHEY and CDR2 SMNVEV (reference sequence). As DNA, the CDR3 is TGTGCCAGCAGGGATAGCAATCAGCCCCAGCATTTT. As protein: CASRDSNQPQHF.

The chain is built from TRBV9 and TRBJ1-1; D gene uncertain. V shed 0 bases and J shed 2 bases, with 14 bases lying between them. Germline assignment: CDR1 SGDLS and CDR2 YYNGEE. The CDR3 has 16 amino acids. For the CDR3, the DNA is TGTGCCAGCAGCGTAGCAGCCGTTTCCGCTAACACTGAAGCTTTCTTT. Residues: CASSVAAVSANTEAFF. The variable domain in full, with the rest retrieved from reference TRBV9 and TRBJ1-1, is DSGVTQTPKHLITATGQRVTLRCSPRSGDLSVYWYQQSLDQGLQFLIQYYNGEERAKGNILERFSAQQFPDLHSELNLSSLELGDSALYFCASSVAAVSANTEAFFGQGTRLTVV.

J is TRBJ2-7 and V is TRBV6-5; D call uncertain. The CDR3 totals 12 residues. V was clipped by 5 bases and J by 9 bases, with 14 bases between them. Germline V gene lookup returns CDR1 MNHEY and CDR2 SVGAGI. In DNA form, the CDR3 reads TGTGCCAGCAGTCGATCCGGCCTCGGGCAGTACTTC. Translating gives CASSRSGLGQYF.

V gene TRBV30 combines with J gene TRBJ1-5; D ambiguous. V was shortened by 0 bases and J by 2 bases, with 11 bases between the two germline ends. Germline lookup yields CDR1 GTSNPN and CDR2 SVGIG (reference sequence). The CDR3 totals 15 residues. The chain's CDR3 is CAWSVLNGRNQPQHF. CDR3 bases: TGTGCCTGGAGTGTACTTAATGGGCGCAATCAGCCCCAGCATTTT.

The V and J genes are TRBV30 and TRBJ1-2; 8 bases fit TRBD1. This CDR3 has 13 amino acids. V was pared by 2 bases and J by 8 bases, with 7 bases of the junction left unmatched. From germline, CDR1 is GTSNPN and CDR2 SVGIG (reference sequence). In nucleotides, the CDR3 is TGTGCCTGGAGTCAACAGGGGGGCGGGGGCTACACCTTC. It translates to CAWSQQGGGGYTF.